These 2 T cell receptor beta chains came from one sample sequenced in a study of T-cell reconstitution after alpha-beta-depleted transplantation in children. Preparing the TCRbeta library involved the use of unique molecular identifiers. A single record per CDR3 protein comes from TCRdb applying MiXCR to the PCR reads. The sample lists approximately 400,000 distinct CDR3 sequences, 11% seen once, with 4.5% to 6% in the top ten. The material sequenced was PBMCs from the stem cell graft donor, taken from the stem cell graft. Every receptor here comes from a human donor who donated a stem cell graft to a child with acute myeloid leukemia.

This clonotype was seen at least ten times. The chain employs TRBV4-1 and TRBJ2-7, with a weak D call TRBD1 (6 bases). The CDR3 sequence is 13 residues long. The V gene lost 3 bases and the J gene lost 3 bases, with 9 bases spanning the gap. Germline V lookup: CDR1 MGHRA, CDR2 YSYEKL. Written as DNA, the CDR3 is TGCGCCAGCAGCCAGGGGACAAACTACGAGCAGTACGTC. Translation gives CASSQGTNYEQYV.

Only a few counts were recorded for this clonotype. V gene TRBV7-9 combines with J gene TRBJ2-5; 8 nucleotides align to TRBD2. Unmatched junction bases numbered 10, after V lost 4 bases and J lost 3 bases. The CDR3 extends over 16 amino acids. Per the germline V gene, CDR1 is SEHNR and CDR2 is FQNEAQ (reference sequence). CDR3 DNA: TGTGCCAGCAGCTCGACTAGCGATCCCTTCAAAGAGACCCAGTACTTC. This sequence encodes CASSSTSDPFKETQYF.